This T cell receptor (beta chain) came from a study of molecular identifiers for immune sequencing clone quantification. Whole-study context: In replicates, RNA from approximately 20,000 or 98,000 naive CD8 cells was divided five ways and four parts were sequenced.

From the PCR reads, TCRdb called clonotypes with MiXCR, one entry per CDR3 protein. The top ten hold about 9.1% of the sample, which has over 90,000 distinct CDR3 sequences, 30% to 35% seen once. Note on this clonotype: Antigen: not known. Compared with germline, one end of the junction differs, possibly owing to a read error.

Points from the study as a whole: Clones that had above 20 RNA copies took up over 97% of effector molecules but under 1% in naive cells.

The CDR3 is made up of 13 amino acids. Germline loops: CDR1 SNHLY, CDR2 FYNNEI. Sequenced sample: naive CD8+ T cells from blood, with Jurkat cell RNA spiked in. Stated subset: FACS-sorted CD8+CD4-CCR7+CD45RA+ naive T cells. The genes are TRBV2 and TRBJ2-7; D is uncertain. The clonotype comes from a human donor in good health. Some libraries in this study had Jurkat cell RNA spiked in. In DNA form, the CDR3 reads TGTGCCGGCAGTGCGGACGCCTTCTACGAGCAGTACTTC. Encoded protein: CAGSADAFYEQYF.